These 27 T cell receptor beta chains were all obtained from the same sample, sequenced in a study of shared clonotypes between healthy human individuals. TCRdb keeps only in-frame clones here, not all; method: immunoSEQ multiplex PCR. Among about 1.1 million clones listed, 75% to 80% were seen once. The specimen was memory CD4+ T cells from PBMCs. The subset was: CD45RA-negative fraction. The source is a young man in good health. Some clones in this sample may be carry-over from other donors' samples.

The chain has TRBV27 and TRBJ2-1; 12 bases match TRBD2. Losses at the gene ends were 3 bases for V and 9 bases for J; bases not matched to a gene: 6. The V gene's germline CDR1 is MNHEY and CDR2 SMNVEV (reference sequence). The CDR3 sequence is 15 residues long. CDR3 in DNA: TGTGCCAGCAGTTTCCTCCTAGCGGGAGGGGGTGAGCAGTTCTTC. It yields the protein CASSFLLAGGGEQFF.

The chain couples TRBV5-1 to TRBJ1-1, with unresolved D. The CDR3 totals 13 residues. Germline-derived CDR1 and CDR2 are SGHRS and YFSETQ. V was shortened by 1 base and J by 5 bases, with 9 bases between the two germline ends. This CDR3 reads CASSLIIGTEAFF. The CDR3 DNA reads as TGCGCCAGCAGCTTGATAATCGGGACTGAAGCTTTCTTT.

This sequence joins TRBV18 and TRBJ2-2; 7 bases agree with TRBD1. Germline CDR1 and CDR2: KGHSH and LQKENI. Losses at the gene ends were 6 bases for V and 4 bases for J; bases not matched to a gene: 11. There are 16 residues in the CDR3. The CDR3 DNA sequence: TGTGCCAGCTCCCCGGGACAGATGATTGCCACCGGGGAGCTGTTTTTT. Its translation: CASSPGQMIATGELFF.

This clone was seen only a few times. The chain is built from TRBV4-1 and TRBJ2-7, with 8 bases matching TRBD1. The ends lost 3 bases at V and 5 bases at J; junction bases unmatched: 9. This CDR3 spans 15 amino acids. Germline loops: CDR1 MGHRA, CDR2 YSYEKL. The CDR3 bases are TGCGCCAGCAGCCATTCCGGGACAGGCGGCGACGAGCAGTACTTC. This sequence encodes CASSHSGTGGDEQYF.

Only a few counts were recorded for this clone. V gene TRBV7-3 combines with J gene TRBJ2-3; D is ambiguous. The V gene lost 1 base and the J gene lost 5 bases, with 7 bases spanning the gap. This CDR3 has 13 amino acids. Germline-derived CDR1 and CDR2 are SGHTA and FQGTGA. The CDR3 DNA follows: TGTGCCAGCAGCTTAATTTGGGGAGATACGCAGTATTTT. Its protein is CASSLIWGDTQYF.

The chain uses TRBV25-1 and TRBJ2-2, with D perhaps TRBD1 or TRBD2 (6 bases each). This CDR3 region has 14 residues. CDR1 and CDR2 (germline): MGHDK, SYGVNS. Trimming removed 6 bases from V and 5 bases from J, with 13 bases in between. In DNA, the CDR3 is TGTGCCAGCAGCGCAGGAGGGGGGACCGGGGAGCTGTTTTTT. Translated, it gives CASSAGGGTGELFF. The full variable domain, rest sourced from reference TRBV25-1 and TRBJ2-2, is EADIYQTPRYLVIGTGKKITLECSQTMGHDKMYWYQQDPGMELHLIHYSYGVNSTEKGDLSSESTVSRIRTEHFPLTLESARPSHTSQYLCASSAGGGTGELFFGEGSRLTVL.

Details on this clone: In the same sample, other DNA sequences code for this CDR3. The J gene is TRBJ2-7, the V gene TRBV18; D not resolved. Germline loops: CDR1 KGHSH, CDR2 LQKENI. Between the trimmed V and J ends, which lost 3 bases and 3 bases, there was a span of 9 bases. This CDR3 region has 13 residues. CDR3 residues: CASSPGLDYEQYF. CDR3 DNA sequence: TGTGCCAGCTCACCCGGGTTGGACTACGAGCAGTACTTC.

The chain uses TRBV9 and TRBJ2-2; 9 bases are a match to TRBD2. Germline V lookup: CDR1 SGDLS, CDR2 YYNGEE. CDR3 length equals 19 residues. The J segment lost 0 bases and the V segment lost 0 bases, leaving 9 bases of the junction unmatched. The CDR3 nucleotides are TGTGCCAGCAGCGTAGGGCCTAGCGGGGACTTCGCGAACACCGGGGAGCTGTTTTTT. As protein: CASSVGPSGDFANTGELFF.

This clone was found a few times. This sequence joins TRBV7-9 and TRBJ2-1; D is uncertain. The CDR3 spans 13 residues. The V end lost 5 bases, the J end lost 2 bases, and 7 bases lay between the germline ends. CDR1 is SEHNR, CDR2 FQNEAQ, per germline (reference sequence). The CDR3 DNA follows: TGTGCCAGCAGCCGGACCGCCTACAATGAGCAGTTCTTC. Encoded protein: CASSRTAYNEQFF.

The chain has TRBV5-5 and TRBJ1-1; D is ambiguous. Germline V lookup: CDR1 SGHKS, CDR2 YYEKEE (reference sequence). This CDR3 has 17 residues. V was trimmed by 0 bases and J by 0 bases, leaving 15 bases between them. CDR3 in amino acids: CASSLGPLIGMNTEAFF. The DNA for the CDR3 is TGTGCCAGCAGCTTGGGTCCGCTAATCGGAATGAACACTGAAGCTTTCTTT.

This chain joins TRBV5-1 and TRBJ2-5, with D unresolved. This CDR3 spans 14 amino acids. The V gene lost 5 bases and the J gene lost 5 bases, with 16 bases spanning the gap. Germline CDR1 is SGHRS and CDR2 is YFSETQ. The CDR3 coding sequence is TGCGCCAGCAGTGTGGGGTGGGTCGGTGAGACCCAGTACTTC. The encoded protein is CASSVGWVGETQYF.

The V call is TRBV6-6, the J call TRBJ2-6; D unresolved. This CDR3 contains 16 residues. Trimming left V 5 bases short and J 1 base short, with 12 bases between. Germline V CDR1 and CDR2: MNHNY, SVGAGI (reference sequence). The CDR3 sequence: CASSRAGQSGANVLTF. The CDR3, as DNA: TGTGCCAGCAGTCGCGCTGGGCAGTCTGGGGCCAACGTCCTGACTTTC.

The chain uses TRBV20-1 and TRBJ1-1; D is undetermined. Trimming took 3 bases from V and 3 from J, leaving 2 bases between them. The CDR3 has 10 residues. In germline, CDR1 is DFQATT, CDR2 SNEGSKA (reference sequence). In DNA, the CDR3 is TGCAGTGCTAGCGACACTGAAGCTTTCTTT. This codes for CSASDTEAFF.

The chain uses TRBV30 and TRBJ1-1; D is uncertain. Per the germline V gene, CDR1 is GTSNPN and CDR2 is SVGIG (reference sequence). V was pared by 0 bases and J by 7 bases, with 9 bases between. This CDR3 region has 12 residues. In DNA, the CDR3 is TGTGCCTGGAGTGTACTGGGGTTTGAAGCTTTCTTT. Residues: CAWSVLGFEAFF.

This chain joins TRBV5-1 and TRBJ1-5; D perhaps matches TRBD1 (5 bases). V lost 4 bases and J 0 bases, leaving 11 bases between the germline ends. The CDR3 runs to 15 residues. Germline CDR1 is SGHRS and CDR2 is YFSETQ. The CDR3 DNA reads TGCGCCAGCAGCAGTGACGGACATAGCAATCAGCCCCAGCATTTT. It yields the protein CASSSDGHSNQPQHF.

This clone has only one observation. Given a much more abundant clone one base away, this may be a read error. Other DNA sequences in the sample encode the same CDR3. The chain couples TRBV2 to TRBJ2-1; D not resolved. Germline CDR1 and CDR2: SNHLY and FYNNEI. The CDR3 is made up of 11 amino acids. The V gene lost 4 bases and the J gene lost 4 bases, with 2 bases spanning the gap. This CDR3 reads CASSAYNEQFF. CDR3 sequence (DNA): TGTGCCAGCAGTGCGTACAATGAGCAGTTCTTC.

V gene TRBV2 combines with J gene TRBJ1-3, with TRBD1 matching over 8 bases. CDR1 SNHLY and CDR2 FYNNEI come from the germline V gene. V was pared by 6 bases and J by 2 bases, with 6 bases of the junction left unmatched. The CDR3 runs 15 residues. Here the CDR3 reads CASSRQGMTGNTIYF. Written as DNA, the CDR3 is TGTGCCAGCAGCCGACAGGGGATGACTGGAAACACCATATATTTT. Using reference TRBV2 and TRBJ1-3 for the parts outside the CDR3, the full variable domain is EPEVTQTPSHQVTQMGQEVILRCVPISNHLYFYWYRQILGQKVEFLVSFYNNEISEKSEIFDDQFSVERPDGSNFTLKIRSTKLEDSAMYFCASSRQGMTGNTIYFGEGSWLTVV.

Notes on this clone: Other DNA sequences in the sample encode the same CDR3. The rearrangement links TRBV5-1 to TRBJ1-5; D remains unclear. The V end was cut by 2 bases, the J end by 0 bases, with 3 bases between. The CDR3 loop spans 13 amino acids. Germline V gene lookup returns CDR1 SGHRS and CDR2 YFSETQ. CDR3 bases: TGCGCCAGCAGCTTAGCTAGCAATCAGCCCCAGCATTTT. Protein product: CASSLASNQPQHF.

V gene TRBV19 combines with J gene TRBJ1-2, with TRBD1 matching over 11 bases. From germline, CDR1 is LNHDA and CDR2 SQIVND (reference sequence). The CDR3 length is 15 residues. The J segment lost 5 bases and the V segment lost 4 bases, leaving 6 bases of the junction unmatched. This chain's CDR3 is CASSRYGQGAYGYTF. The CDR3 DNA is TGTGCCAGTAGTAGATACGGACAGGGGGCATATGGCTACACCTTC.

About this clone: The junction departs from germline at one end; a sequencing error may be responsible. The V and J genes are TRBV2 and TRBJ1-2; 7 nucleotides match TRBD1. This CDR3 comprises 13 residues. CDR1 and CDR2 from the germline V gene are SNHLY and FYNNEI. The CDR3 DNA sequence: TGTGCCAGCAGGGAAGACAGGGACTATGGCTACACCTTC. Protein sequence: CASREDRDYGYTF.

The rearrangement joins TRBV28 to TRBJ1-6; D perhaps matches TRBD1 (6 bases). Germline CDR1 is MDHEN and CDR2 is SYDVKM. This CDR3 has 14 amino acids. Trimming shortened V by 5 bases and J by 4 bases, and 9 bases separated the two germline ends. This chain's CDR3 is CASSRQGYNSPLHF. The DNA for the CDR3 is TGTGCCAGCAGTCGTCAGGGGTATAATTCACCCCTCCACTTT.

This clone was seen more than once but under ten times. The same CDR3 is also encoded by other DNA sequences in this sample. The chain recombines TRBV29-1 with TRBJ1-1; 8 bases fit TRBD1. The CDR3 spans 12 residues. V shed 6 bases and J 1 base; nucleotides not matched to a gene: 1. CDR1 is SQVTM and CDR2 is ANQGSEA in the germline V gene. Here the CDR3 reads CSVGQGNTEAFF. The CDR3 DNA reads as TGCAGCGTAGGACAGGGGAACACTGAAGCTTTCTTT.

The chain is built from TRBV5-6 and TRBJ2-5, with D unclear. This CDR3 spans 13 amino acids. CDR1 SGHDT and CDR2 YYEEEE come from the germline V gene. V was shortened by 1 base and J by 4 bases, with 8 bases between the two germline ends. DNA of the CDR3: TGTGCCAGCAGCTTGAGGCCGGTAGAGACCCAGTACTTC. Protein: CASSLRPVETQYF. The full variable domain, with the rest looked up from reference TRBV5-6 and TRBJ2-5, is DAGVTQSPTHLIKTRGQQVTLRCSPKSGHDTVSWYQQALGQGPQFIFQYYEEEERQRGNFPDRFSGHQFPNYSSELNVNALLLGDSALYLCASSLRPVETQYFGPGTRLLVL.

V and J are TRBV7-9 and TRBJ1-2, with TRBD1 as a possible D gene (5 bases). Trimming took 1 base from V and 5 from J, leaving 14 bases between them. The CDR3 contains 15 residues. Germline V gene data show CDR1 as SEHNR and CDR2 as FQNEAQ (reference sequence). The CDR3 sequence is CASSLGEDKFYGYTF. The CDR3 nucleotides are TGTGCCAGCAGCTTAGGGGAGGACAAATTTTATGGCTACACCTTC. Using reference TRBV7-9 and TRBJ1-2 for the parts outside the CDR3, the full variable domain is DTGVSQNPRHKITKRGQNVTFRCDPISEHNRLYWYRQTLGQGPEFLTYFQNEAQLEKSRLLSDRFSAERPKGSFSTLEIQRTEQGDSAMYLCASSLGEDKFYGYTFGSGTRLTVV.

The V gene is TRBV7-2, the J gene TRBJ1-1; D is possibly TRBD1 (6 bases). Germline V CDR1 and CDR2: SGHTA, FQGNSA. The V end lost 5 bases, the J end lost 7 bases, and 14 bases lay between the germline ends. The CDR3 runs 13 residues. CDR3 nucleotides: TGTGCCAGCAGCCGAGGAGGGGGAGATGAAGCTTTCTTT. Its protein product is CASSRGGGDEAFF.

The chain has TRBV2 and TRBJ1-3; no clear D. The CDR3 extends over 15 amino acids. CDR1 and CDR2 from the germline V gene are SNHLY and FYNNEI. Trimming removed 10 bases from V and 0 bases from J, with 16 bases in between. The CDR3 loop reads CATTPGVSSGNTIYF. DNA for the CDR3: TGTGCCACCACCCCCGGGGTCAGCTCTGGAAACACCATATATTTT.

The chain couples TRBV29-1 to TRBJ2-7; 13 bases line up with TRBD2. This CDR3 has 13 residues. The germline V gene has CDR1 SQVTM and CDR2 ANQGSEA. With V trimmed by 5 bases and J by 3 bases, 1 base remained unmatched. CDR3 in DNA: TGCAGCGTTCGGACTAGCGGGGGCTACGAGCAGTACTTC. Translated, it gives CSVRTSGGYEQYF.